Listed below are T cell receptor beta chains from one sample, sequenced in a study of blood T cell repertoires in COVID-19. Produced via immunoSEQ multiplex PCR; TCRdb's table is partial and in-frame only. The sample shows some 300,000 clones, approximately 90% of them seen only once. The sequencing input was peripheral blood. Every receptor here comes from a young woman who had recovered from COVID-19. CDR3s include the opening cysteine and the closing phenylalanine or tryptophan. A D gene is named only where the DNA matches it firmly. Expanded clones get a size class; other rows say once, few or many, or leave the size out.

cdr3_nt: TGTGCCAGTAGTATAGTTGGGAGCACTGAAGCTTTCTTT
cdr3_aa: CASSIVGSTEAFF
d_call: -
v_call: TRBV19
j_call: TRBJ1-1
clone_size: -

cdr3_nt: TGTGCCAGCAGGGTGACAGGGAGTACCTACGAGCAGTACTTC
cdr3_aa: CASRVTGSTYEQYF
d_call: TRBD1
v_call: TRBV6-5
j_call: TRBJ2-7
clone_size: -

cdr3_nt: TGTGCCAGCAGTGAATCCCAGGAAAATCAGCCCCAGCATTTT
cdr3_aa: CASSESQENQPQHF
d_call: -
v_call: TRBV25-1
j_call: TRBJ1-5
clone_size: -

cdr3_nt: TGTGCCACCAGCTTCCGGACAGTCATAACGCAGCCCCAGCATTTT
cdr3_aa: CATSFRTVITQPQHF
d_call: -
v_call: TRBV15
j_call: TRBJ1-5
clone_size: -

cdr3_nt: TGTGCCAGCACTGCCCAGGGGGAGGCCGGGGAGCTGTTTTTT
cdr3_aa: CASTAQGEAGELFF
d_call: -
v_call: TRBV6-5
j_call: TRBJ2-2
clone_size: -

cdr3_nt: TGTGCCAGCAGTGAAGTCTCGGGGGGGGCCATTGACGAGCAGTACTTC
cdr3_aa: CASSEVSGGAIDEQYF
d_call: TRBD2
v_call: TRBV2
j_call: TRBJ2-7
clone_size: -

cdr3_nt: TGTGCCACCAGTGCCCCAGGGGGGGAGACCCAGTACTTC
cdr3_aa: CATSAPGGETQYF
d_call: -
v_call: TRBV24-1
j_call: TRBJ2-5
clone_size: -

cdr3_nt: TGTGCCAGCAGGAGGACAGGTGAAGGGGCCCAGTACTTC
cdr3_aa: CASRRTGEGAQYF
d_call: TRBD1
v_call: TRBV6-5
j_call: TRBJ2-5
clone_size: -

cdr3_nt: TGTGCAAGTCGCCCCAAGGATCGGGGGTGGTACGAGCAGTACTTC
cdr3_aa: CASRPKDRGWYEQYF
d_call: -
v_call: TRBV12-2
j_call: TRBJ2-7
clone_size: -

cdr3_nt: TGTGCCAGCAGCCAACCGGGCGGGGGGGCCTCGGAGACCCAGTACTTC
cdr3_aa: CASSQPGGGASETQYF
d_call: TRBD2
v_call: TRBV5-4
j_call: TRBJ2-5
clone_size: -

cdr3_nt: TGCGCCAGCAGCAAACAGGGGAGCCAAGAGACCCAGTACTTC
cdr3_aa: CASSKQGSQETQYF
d_call: TRBD1
v_call: TRBV5-1
j_call: TRBJ2-5
clone_size: -

cdr3_nt: TGTGCCAGCAGCTTATGGCAGGGTTCCTACGAGCAGTACTTC
cdr3_aa: CASSLWQGSYEQYF
d_call: -
v_call: TRBV7-8
j_call: TRBJ2-7
clone_size: -

cdr3_nt: TGTGCCGGGGGCCAGACAGGGAACTATGGCTACACCTTC
cdr3_aa: CAGGQTGNYGYTF
d_call: TRBD1
v_call: TRBV28
j_call: TRBJ1-2
clone_size: -

cdr3_nt: TGTGCCAGCTCAGCCGTGGGCCCTGGGACAGGGGTTAATACTGAAGCTTTCTTT
cdr3_aa: CASSAVGPGTGVNTEAFF
d_call: TRBD1
v_call: TRBV19
j_call: TRBJ1-1
clone_size: -

cdr3_nt: TGTGCCAGCAGCTTCATAGCGGGGGCTAGCACAGATACGCAGTATTTT
cdr3_aa: CASSFIAGASTDTQYF
d_call: TRBD2
v_call: TRBV7-3
j_call: TRBJ2-3
clone_size: -

cdr3_nt: TGTGCCAGCAGTTCAGAGCTAGCGGGGGCCCAAGAGACCCAGTACTTC
cdr3_aa: CASSSELAGAQETQYF
d_call: TRBD2
v_call: TRBV6-5
j_call: TRBJ2-5
clone_size: -

cdr3_nt: TGCAGCGTGGTCCCCGGGGTGAACACTGAAGCTTTCTTT
cdr3_aa: CSVVPGVNTEAFF
d_call: -
v_call: TRBV29-1
j_call: TRBJ1-1
clone_size: -

cdr3_nt: TGTGCCAGCAGCGCCGGCCAGGGAAACTATGGCTACACCTTC
cdr3_aa: CASSAGQGNYGYTF
d_call: -
v_call: TRBV9
j_call: TRBJ1-2
clone_size: -

cdr3_nt: TGTGCCAGCAGTTACGGCGGCAGCCCCTACGAGCAGTACTTC
cdr3_aa: CASSYGGSPYEQYF
d_call: -
v_call: TRBV6-2/TRBV6-3
j_call: TRBJ2-7
clone_size: -

cdr3_nt: TGTGCCAGCAGCGTGGGAGACAGGGCATCGGAGCAGTACTTC
cdr3_aa: CASSVGDRASEQYF
d_call: TRBD1
v_call: TRBV9
j_call: TRBJ2-7
clone_size: -

cdr3_nt: TGCGCCAGCAGCTTGTGGGGATACGGGAACGCGAACACTGAAGCTTTCTTT
cdr3_aa: CASSLWGYGNANTEAFF
d_call: -
v_call: TRBV5-1
j_call: TRBJ1-1
clone_size: -

cdr3_nt: TGTGCCAGCAGCTCCTTAGCACAAGGCGAGCAGTACTTC
cdr3_aa: CASSSLAQGEQYF
d_call: -
v_call: TRBV11-1
j_call: TRBJ2-7
clone_size: -

cdr3_nt: TGTGCCAGCAGCCTCGGGGGGGCCCCCACCGGGGAGCTGTTTTTT
cdr3_aa: CASSLGGAPTGELFF
d_call: TRBD2
v_call: TRBV7-6
j_call: TRBJ2-2
clone_size: -

cdr3_nt: TGTGCCAGCAGTTTAAGTCTCAGGGGAAGCAATCAGCCCCAGCATTTT
cdr3_aa: CASSLSLRGSNQPQHF
d_call: -
v_call: TRBV27
j_call: TRBJ1-5
clone_size: -

cdr3_nt: TGTGCCAGCAGTCAGACAGGGGGCCGCCACGAGCAGTACTTC
cdr3_aa: CASSQTGGRHEQYF
d_call: TRBD1
v_call: TRBV28
j_call: TRBJ2-7
clone_size: -

cdr3_nt: TGTGCCAGTAGCCAGGGATTTAAAGGTGAAGCTTTCTTT
cdr3_aa: CASSQGFKGEAFF
d_call: -
v_call: TRBV19
j_call: TRBJ1-1
clone_size: -

cdr3_nt: TGCGCCAGCAGCTTGGTGACGGGTTCATACGAGCAGTACTTC
cdr3_aa: CASSLVTGSYEQYF
d_call: -
v_call: TRBV5-1
j_call: TRBJ2-7
clone_size: -

cdr3_nt: TGTGCCAGCAGTCGGGACACAGGGGGAACTCAGCCCCAGCATTTT
cdr3_aa: CASSRDTGGTQPQHF
d_call: TRBD1
v_call: TRBV6-5
j_call: TRBJ1-5
clone_size: -

cdr3_nt: TGTGCCAGCAGCCCCGTCGTTGGGAGCGCCAATGAGCAGTTCTTC
cdr3_aa: CASSPVVGSANEQFF
d_call: -
v_call: TRBV3-1/TRBV3-2
j_call: TRBJ2-1
clone_size: -

cdr3_nt: TGTGCCAGCAGTTACGACAGCCATAAACTTTACGAGCAGTACTTC
cdr3_aa: CASSYDSHKLYEQYF
d_call: -
v_call: TRBV6-5
j_call: TRBJ2-7
clone_size: -

cdr3_nt: TGTGCCAGCAGCCGTTCCACAATCGACACTGAAGCTTTCTTT
cdr3_aa: CASSRSTIDTEAFF
d_call: -
v_call: TRBV7-3
j_call: TRBJ1-1
clone_size: -

cdr3_nt: TGTGCCAGCAGCCGCGACAGAACCTACGAGCAGTACTTC
cdr3_aa: CASSRDRTYEQYF
d_call: -
v_call: TRBV6-5
j_call: TRBJ2-7
clone_size: -

cdr3_nt: TGTGCCACCCGGGAGGAAAAACTGTTTTTT
cdr3_aa: CATREEKLFF
d_call: -
v_call: TRBV28
j_call: TRBJ1-4
clone_size: -

cdr3_nt: TGTGCCAGCAGCTCCGGGGGCTACGAGCAGTACTTC
cdr3_aa: CASSSGGYEQYF
d_call: -
v_call: TRBV5-4
j_call: TRBJ2-7
clone_size: -

cdr3_nt: TGTGCCAGCAGGACAGGGTTAAGCTCCTACGAGCAGTACTTC
cdr3_aa: CASRTGLSSYEQYF
d_call: TRBD1
v_call: TRBV28
j_call: TRBJ2-7
clone_size: -

cdr3_nt: TGTGCCAGCAGCCGAGACAGGGCTAGCTACGAGCAGTACTTC
cdr3_aa: CASSRDRASYEQYF
d_call: TRBD1
v_call: TRBV11-2
j_call: TRBJ2-7
clone_size: -

cdr3_nt: TGTGCCAGGAGACAGGGGTTCTCCTACGAGCAGTACTTC
cdr3_aa: CARRQGFSYEQYF
d_call: TRBD1
v_call: TRBV28
j_call: TRBJ2-7
clone_size: -

cdr3_nt: TGTGCCAGCAGCTTGGGGACAGGAAGGGATCAGCCCCAGCATTTT
cdr3_aa: CASSLGTGRDQPQHF
d_call: TRBD1
v_call: TRBV7-8
j_call: TRBJ1-5
clone_size: few

cdr3_nt: TGTGCCAGTACCCCGGGACTCCATTACTCTGGAAACACCATATATTTT
cdr3_aa: CASTPGLHYSGNTIYF
d_call: -
v_call: TRBV19
j_call: TRBJ1-3
clone_size: -

cdr3_nt: TGTGCCAGCAGCTTACGAGGGAACCGAGGAAACACCATATATTTT
cdr3_aa: CASSLRGNRGNTIYF
d_call: -
v_call: TRBV7-9
j_call: TRBJ1-3
clone_size: -

cdr3_nt: TGTGCCAGCAGCAGGGGGGTAACTGAAGCTTTCTTT
cdr3_aa: CASSRGVTEAFF
d_call: TRBD1
v_call: TRBV6-5
j_call: TRBJ1-1
clone_size: -

cdr3_nt: TGTGCCAGCAGCCTTCCCGGGACAGGGGGCTACGATGAGCAGTTCTTC
cdr3_aa: CASSLPGTGGYDEQFF
d_call: TRBD1
v_call: TRBV5-4
j_call: TRBJ2-1
clone_size: -

cdr3_nt: TGTGCCAGCAGCCAAGAATCGGAGGCCTACTATGGCTACACCTTC
cdr3_aa: CASSQESEAYYGYTF
d_call: -
v_call: TRBV3-1/TRBV3-2
j_call: TRBJ1-2
clone_size: few

cdr3_nt: TGTGCCAGCAGCTCAGGAACTAGCGGGGGCCTTACAGATACGCAGTATTTT
cdr3_aa: CASSSGTSGGLTDTQYF
d_call: TRBD2
v_call: TRBV7-2
j_call: TRBJ2-3
clone_size: -

cdr3_nt: TGTGCCAGCAGCCAAGGCCTGGGGCCTGGAAACACCATATATTTT
cdr3_aa: CASSQGLGPGNTIYF
d_call: -
v_call: TRBV7-2
j_call: TRBJ1-3
clone_size: -

cdr3_nt: TGTGCCAGTAGTCCCGGACAGGGGGCCTACGAGCAGTACTTC
cdr3_aa: CASSPGQGAYEQYF
d_call: TRBD1
v_call: TRBV19
j_call: TRBJ2-7
clone_size: -

cdr3_nt: TGTGCCAGCAGCGGAAAGAGGACAGGCGAAGCTTTCTTT
cdr3_aa: CASSGKRTGEAFF
d_call: TRBD1
v_call: TRBV27
j_call: TRBJ1-1
clone_size: -

cdr3_nt: TGCGCCAGCAGCCAAGGGGCACAGTCCTACAATGAGCAGTTCTTC
cdr3_aa: CASSQGAQSYNEQFF
d_call: -
v_call: TRBV4-1
j_call: TRBJ2-1
clone_size: -

cdr3_nt: TGTGCCAGCAGCCAAGCTTCGGACAACCCCGACACTGAAGCTTTCTTT
cdr3_aa: CASSQASDNPDTEAFF
d_call: -
v_call: TRBV4-2
j_call: TRBJ1-1
clone_size: -

cdr3_nt: TGTGCCAGCAGTTACTCAGCAAGGAGCTCCTACGAGCAGTACTTC
cdr3_aa: CASSYSARSSYEQYF
d_call: -
v_call: TRBV6-5
j_call: TRBJ2-7
clone_size: -